The T cell receptor (beta chain) described here comes from a study of post-analysis software for immune sequencing data. Study-wide background: The patients showed relapsing-remitting, secondary progressive and progressive-relapsing multiple sclerosis courses. Study-wide findings and caveats: Roughly five TRBV segments were more frequent in patients than controls; TRBV5-6, TRBV5-1 and TRBV20-1 belonged to this group. Normalized Chao1 diversity in multiple sclerosis patients fell significantly below that of controls. Samples from one preparation batch, clustered by F measure, grouped strongly together.

This clonotype came up a few times. Antigen specificity is unknown. V lost 6 bases to trimming and J lost 0 bases; unmatched junction nucleotides: 7. Per germline, CDR1 DFQATT and CDR2 SNEGSKA (reference sequence). This CDR3 has 14 amino acids. Unique molecular identifiers were built into the TCR beta cDNA libraries. cDNA molecules numbering around 500,000 came from approximately 1 to 10 million T cells. TCRdb independently ran MiXCR on the PCR reads; one entry per CDR3 protein. This sample yields around 700,000 distinct CDR3 sequences, of which about 60% are seen a single time; about 11% belongs to the top ten.

What was sequenced was blood. The rearrangement uses TRBV20-1 and TRBJ2-7, with 8 bases that match TRBD2. The TCR was taken from a girl aged 2 to 9 with multiple sclerosis. The CDR3 nucleotides are TGCAGTGCCGGACAAGGGACTAGCTCCTACGAGCAGTACTTC. Its protein product is CSAGQGTSSYEQYF.